The present entry profiles one T cell receptor beta chain with its context. The antigen remains undetermined. The data originate from a study of T-cell reconstitution after alpha-beta-depleted transplantation in children. Findings of the study overall: Elevated TCRbeta diversity at day 60 was traced, in some patients, to surviving recipient T cells and thymic progenitors.

The library targeted TCRbeta and was prepared with unique molecular identifiers. TCRdb passed the PCR reads through MiXCR, listing each CDR3 protein once. The table has just under 250,000 distinct CDR3 sequences, about 25% seen once. The CDR3 has 15 amino acids. The V end was cut by 5 bases, the J end by 4 bases, with 15 bases between. The germline V gene has CDR1 SGHTA and CDR2 FQGTGA. This specimen was PBMCs, taken before TCRalphabeta/CD19-depleted stem cell transplant. The chain joins TRBV7-3 to TRBJ2-1; unclear D gene. The TCR was taken from a girl aged 2 to 10 with Fanconi anemia, due to receive a stem cell transplant. The CDR3 sequence is CASSPRWALYNEQFF. DNA of the CDR3: TGTGCCAGCAGCCCTCGGTGGGCTTTATACAATGAGCAGTTCTTC.